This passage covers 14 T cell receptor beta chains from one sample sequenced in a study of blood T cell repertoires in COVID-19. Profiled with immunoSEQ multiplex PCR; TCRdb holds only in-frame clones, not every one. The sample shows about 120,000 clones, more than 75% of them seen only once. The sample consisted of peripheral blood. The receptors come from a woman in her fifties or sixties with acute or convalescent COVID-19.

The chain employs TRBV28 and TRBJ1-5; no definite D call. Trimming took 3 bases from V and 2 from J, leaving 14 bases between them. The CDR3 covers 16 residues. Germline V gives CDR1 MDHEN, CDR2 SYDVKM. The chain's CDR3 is CASSFSQAMGNQPQHF. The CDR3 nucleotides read TGTGCCAGCAGTTTTTCGCAGGCCATGGGCAATCAGCCCCAGCATTTT.

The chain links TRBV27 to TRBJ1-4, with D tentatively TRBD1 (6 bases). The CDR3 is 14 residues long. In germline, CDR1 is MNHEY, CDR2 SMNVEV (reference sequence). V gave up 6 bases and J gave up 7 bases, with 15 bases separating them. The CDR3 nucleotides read TGTGCCAGCAGCTTGGGGGGGGGCGGTGAAAAACTGTTTTTT. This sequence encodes CASSLGGGGEKLFF.

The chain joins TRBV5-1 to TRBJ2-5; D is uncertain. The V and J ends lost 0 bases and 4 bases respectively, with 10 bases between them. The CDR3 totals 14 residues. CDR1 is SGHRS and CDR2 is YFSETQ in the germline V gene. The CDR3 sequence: CASSLGGSGETQYF. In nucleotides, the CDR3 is TGCGCCAGCAGCTTGGGTGGTTCCGGAGAGACCCAGTACTTC.

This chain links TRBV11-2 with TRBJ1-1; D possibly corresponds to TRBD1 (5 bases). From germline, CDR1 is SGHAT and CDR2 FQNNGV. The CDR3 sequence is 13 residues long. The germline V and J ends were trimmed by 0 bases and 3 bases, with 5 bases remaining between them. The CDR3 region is CASSLEGHTEAFF. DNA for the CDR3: TGTGCCAGCAGCTTAGAGGGGCACACTGAAGCTTTCTTT.

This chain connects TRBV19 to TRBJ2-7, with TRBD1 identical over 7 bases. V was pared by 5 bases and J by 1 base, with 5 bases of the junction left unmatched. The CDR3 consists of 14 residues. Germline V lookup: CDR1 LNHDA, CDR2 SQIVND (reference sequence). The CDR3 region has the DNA TGTGCCAGTAGTGCCGGGACAGCATCCTACGAGCAGTACTTC. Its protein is CASSAGTASYEQYF.

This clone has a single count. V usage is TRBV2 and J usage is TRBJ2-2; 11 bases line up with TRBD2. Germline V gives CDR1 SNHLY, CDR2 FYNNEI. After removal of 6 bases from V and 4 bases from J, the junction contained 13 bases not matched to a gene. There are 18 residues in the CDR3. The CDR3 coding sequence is TGTGCCAGCAGGGTTCCGGGACTAGCGGATTTAGCCACCGGGGAGCTGTTTTTT. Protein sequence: CASRVPGLADLATGELFF.

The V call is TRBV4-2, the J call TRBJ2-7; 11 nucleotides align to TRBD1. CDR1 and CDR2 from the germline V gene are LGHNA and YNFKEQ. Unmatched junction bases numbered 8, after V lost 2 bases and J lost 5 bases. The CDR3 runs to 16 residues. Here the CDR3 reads CASSQSGGQGDDEQYF. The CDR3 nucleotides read TGTGCCAGCAGCCAAAGTGGGGGACAGGGGGATGACGAGCAGTACTTC.

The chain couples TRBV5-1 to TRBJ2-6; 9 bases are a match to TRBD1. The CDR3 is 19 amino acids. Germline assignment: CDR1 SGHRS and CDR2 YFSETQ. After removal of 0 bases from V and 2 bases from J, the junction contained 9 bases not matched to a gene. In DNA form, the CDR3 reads TGCGCCAGCAGCTTGGAGCGGACAGGGGTCCGTCCTGGGGCCAACGTCCTGACTTTC. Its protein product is CASSLERTGVRPGANVLTF.

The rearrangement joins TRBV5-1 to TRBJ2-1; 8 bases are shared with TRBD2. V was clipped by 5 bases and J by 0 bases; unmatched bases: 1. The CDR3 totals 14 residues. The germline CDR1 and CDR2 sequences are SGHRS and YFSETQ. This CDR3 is CASRLADSYNEQFF. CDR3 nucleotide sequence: TGCGCCAGCAGACTAGCGGACTCCTACAATGAGCAGTTCTTC. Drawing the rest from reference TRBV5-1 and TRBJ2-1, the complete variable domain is KAGVTQTPRYLIKTRGQQVTLSCSPISGHRSVSWYQQTPGQGLQFLFEYFSETQRNKGNFPGRFSGRQFSNSRSEMNVSTLELGDSALYLCASRLADSYNEQFFGPGTRLTVL.

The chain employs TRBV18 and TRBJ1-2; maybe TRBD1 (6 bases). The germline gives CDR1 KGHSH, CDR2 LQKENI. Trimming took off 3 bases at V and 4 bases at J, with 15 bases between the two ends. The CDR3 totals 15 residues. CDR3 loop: CASSPGSQGVYGYTF. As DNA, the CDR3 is TGTGCCAGCTCACCGGGGTCACAGGGAGTCTATGGCTACACCTTC. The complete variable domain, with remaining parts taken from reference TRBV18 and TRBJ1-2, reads NAGVMQNPRHLVRRRGQEARLRCSPMKGHSHVYWYRQLPEEGLKFMVYLQKENIIDESGMPKERFSAEFPKEGPSILRIQQVVRGDSAAYFCASSPGSQGVYGYTFGSGTRLTVV.

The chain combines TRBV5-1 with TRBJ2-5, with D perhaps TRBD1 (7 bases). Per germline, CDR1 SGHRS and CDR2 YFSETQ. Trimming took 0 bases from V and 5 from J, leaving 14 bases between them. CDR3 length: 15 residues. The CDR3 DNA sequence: TGCGCCAGCAGCTTGGACAGGGGCGCGGGGGAGACCCAGTACTTC. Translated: CASSLDRGAGETQYF.

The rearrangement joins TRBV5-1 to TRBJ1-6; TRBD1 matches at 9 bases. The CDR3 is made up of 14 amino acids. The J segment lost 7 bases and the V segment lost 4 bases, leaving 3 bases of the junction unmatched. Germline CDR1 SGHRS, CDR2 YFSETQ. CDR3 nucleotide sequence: TGCGCCAGCAGCCCGGGACAGGGCAATTCACCCCTCCACTTT. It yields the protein CASSPGQGNSPLHF.

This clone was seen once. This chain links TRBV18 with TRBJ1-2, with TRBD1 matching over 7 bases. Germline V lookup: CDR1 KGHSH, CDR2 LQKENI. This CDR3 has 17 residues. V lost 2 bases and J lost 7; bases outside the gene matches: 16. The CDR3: CASSPGGQTGDSSGYTF. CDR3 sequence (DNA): TGTGCCAGCTCACCAGGGGGGCAAACAGGGGACTCTTCTGGCTACACCTTC.

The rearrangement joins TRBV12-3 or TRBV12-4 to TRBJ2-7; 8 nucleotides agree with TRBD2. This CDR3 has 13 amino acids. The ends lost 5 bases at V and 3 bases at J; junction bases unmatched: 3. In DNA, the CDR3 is TGTGCCAGCAGTCAGCGGGAGTACTACGAGCAGTACTTC. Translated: CASSQREYYEQYF.